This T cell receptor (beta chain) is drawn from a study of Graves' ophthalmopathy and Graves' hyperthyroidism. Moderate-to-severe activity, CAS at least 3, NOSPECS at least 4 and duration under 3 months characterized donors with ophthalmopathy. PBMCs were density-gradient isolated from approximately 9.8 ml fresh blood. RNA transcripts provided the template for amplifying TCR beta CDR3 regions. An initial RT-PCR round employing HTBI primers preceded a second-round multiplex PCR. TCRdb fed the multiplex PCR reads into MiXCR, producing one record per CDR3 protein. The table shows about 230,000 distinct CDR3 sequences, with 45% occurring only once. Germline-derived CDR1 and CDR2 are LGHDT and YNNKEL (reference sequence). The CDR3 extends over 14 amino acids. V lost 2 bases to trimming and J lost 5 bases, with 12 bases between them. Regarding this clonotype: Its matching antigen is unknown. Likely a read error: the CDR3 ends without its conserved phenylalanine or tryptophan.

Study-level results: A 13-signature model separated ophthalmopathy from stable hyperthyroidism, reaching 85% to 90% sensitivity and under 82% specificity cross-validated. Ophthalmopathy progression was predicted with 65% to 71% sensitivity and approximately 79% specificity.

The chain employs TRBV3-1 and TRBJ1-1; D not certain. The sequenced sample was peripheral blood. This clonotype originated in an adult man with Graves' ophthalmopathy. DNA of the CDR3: TGTGCCAGCAGCCAACGGGATAGTTGGACTGAAGCTTTCTCT. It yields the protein CASSQRDSWTEAFS.